The 10 T cell receptor beta chains listed next were all sequenced from one sample in a study of blood T cells in healthy people across ages. The use of a sample-barcoded 5' primer and a J-beta primer mix characterized a second PCR of about 7 to 12 cycles. TCRdb called the 5' RACE reads again in MiXCR, with one record for every CDR3 protein. The sample holds more than 800,000 distinct CDR3 sequences, around 26% seen once. The sample was blood. The origin of the receptors is a woman over 75 in good health.

There are many counts of this clonotype. The chain recombines TRBV3-1 with TRBJ2-3; D perhaps matches TRBD2 (6 bases). The V end lost 4 bases, the J end lost 7 bases, and 15 bases lay between the germline ends. This CDR3 has 14 amino acids. Germline-derived CDR1 and CDR2 are LGHDT and YNNKEL (reference sequence). DNA for the CDR3: TGTGCCAGCAGCCCCGCAGCCCGGGGGTATACGCAGTATTTT. Translated, it gives CASSPAARGYTQYF.

This clonotype was detected many times. J is TRBJ1-2 and V is TRBV7-9; no firm D call. The V gene lost 3 bases and the J gene lost 3 bases, with 11 bases spanning the gap. Germline V lookup: CDR1 SEHNR, CDR2 FQNEAQ (reference sequence). The CDR3 extends over 14 amino acids. CDR3 residues: CASSFLVRDYGYTF. The DNA of the CDR3 is TGTGCCAGCAGCTTCCTCGTCAGAGACTATGGCTACACCTTC.

The rearrangement uses TRBV11-2 and TRBJ2-1; 7 nucleotides match TRBD2. The length of the CDR3 is 13 residues. Germline V CDR1 and CDR2: SGHAT, FQNNGV. Trimming removed 5 bases from V and 10 bases from J; junction bases left unmatched: 8. The CDR3 region is CASSAILAKEQFF. The CDR3 nucleotides are TGTGCCAGCAGCGCCATACTAGCGAAGGAGCAGTTCTTC.

The chain links TRBV20-1 to TRBJ1-6; D ambiguous. Trimming took 0 bases from V and 7 from J, leaving 13 bases between them. Germline CDR1 and CDR2: DFQATT and SNEGSKA (reference sequence). CDR3 length: 15 amino acids. The CDR3 loop is CSARDLRFNNSPLHF. The CDR3 DNA reads as TGCAGTGCTAGAGATTTGAGGTTTAACAATTCACCCCTCCACTTT.

This clonotype appeared once. The chain is built from TRBV20-1 and TRBJ2-3, with D unresolved. Deletions cut 5 bases from V and 0 bases from J, with 12 bases between. Germline CDR1 DFQATT, CDR2 SNEGSKA (reference sequence). The CDR3 consists of 14 residues. Here the CDR3 reads CSASDPTSTDTQYF. The CDR3 coding sequence is TGCAGTGCTTCCGACCCCACTAGCACAGATACGCAGTATTTT.

The chain has TRBV6-6 and TRBJ1-5; perhaps TRBD1 as D (6 bases). The V gene lost 11 bases and the J gene lost 1 base, with 21 bases spanning the gap. The CDR3 runs to 16 residues. Germline-derived CDR1 and CDR2 are MNHNY and SVGAGI (reference sequence). The DNA for the CDR3 is TGTGCCTGCTGCTACAAAGGGGACATAAGCAATCAGCCCCAGCATTTT. Its protein product is CACCYKGDISNQPQHF.

CDR3 sequence (DNA): TGTGCCAGCAGCTTAGTGGTGGTCCTTGGGGGGACAGGGGGCTATGGCTACACCTTC. It is translated as CASSLVVVLGGTGGYGYTF. The chain employs TRBV7-2 and TRBJ1-2; 11 bases agree with TRBD1. The CDR3 runs to 19 residues. Germline CDR1 is SGHTA and CDR2 is FQGNSA. The trim removed 1 base at V and 4 bases at J, leaving 14 bases unmatched.

About this clonotype: A much larger clonotype is one base distant, so this may be a read error. In nucleotides, the CDR3 is TGCGCCAGCAGCATAGGTGGAGGAGGAACAGATACGCAGTATTTT. It encodes CASSIGGGGTDTQYF. The V call is TRBV4-1, the J call TRBJ2-3; D might be TRBD2 (5 bases). Germline-derived CDR1 and CDR2 are MGHRA and YSYEKL. With 5 bases removed from V and 3 bases from J, the gap between germline ends came to 15 bases. The CDR3 sequence is 15 residues long.

Details on this clonotype: Possible read error: a much larger clone is one base away. The rearrangement links TRBV12-3 or TRBV12-4 to TRBJ2-7, with a tentative D call TRBD2 (6 bases). The J call may be mistaken, given a closer DNA end match to TRBJ2-5. The CDR3 totals 14 residues. CDR3 in amino acids: CASTGGLAGETQYF. The CDR3 nucleotides read TGTGCCAGCACCGGCGGGCTTGCGGGGGAGACCCAGTACTTC.

Turning to this clonotype: A much larger clonotype is one base distant, so this may be a read error. The chain joins TRBV29-1 to TRBJ2-3, with 8 nucleotides matching TRBD2. CDR1 SQVTM and CDR2 ANQGSEA come from the germline V gene. This CDR3 region has 15 residues. J lost 1 base, V lost 6 bases, and 9 bases had no gene match. CDR3 bases: TGCAGCGTCAGTAGCGGGGAGGCGGGCACAGATACGCAGTATTTT. It is translated as CSVSSGEAGTDTQYF.